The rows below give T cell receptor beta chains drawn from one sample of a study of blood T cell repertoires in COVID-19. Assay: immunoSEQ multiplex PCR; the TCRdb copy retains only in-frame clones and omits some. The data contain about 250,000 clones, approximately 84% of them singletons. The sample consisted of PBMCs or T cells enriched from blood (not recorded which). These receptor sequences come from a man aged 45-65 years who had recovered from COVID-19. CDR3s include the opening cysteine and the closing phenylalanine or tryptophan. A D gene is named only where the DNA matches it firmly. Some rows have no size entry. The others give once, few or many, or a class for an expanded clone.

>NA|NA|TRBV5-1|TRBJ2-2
TGCGCCAGCAGCCTCGGGGACTTCAACACCGGGGAGCTGTTTTTT
CASSLGDFNTGELFF
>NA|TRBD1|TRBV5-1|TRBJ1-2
TGCGCCAGCAGCTACGGACAGGGGGCAATATATGGCTACACCTTC
CASSYGQGAIYGYTF
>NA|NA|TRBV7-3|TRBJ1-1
TGTGCCAGCAGCAGTCAGGGAAAGGGCACTGAAGCTTTCTTT
CASSSQGKGTEAFF
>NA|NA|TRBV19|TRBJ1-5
TGTGCCAGTAGAGTACAGGAAGGCGTATATCAGCCCCAGCATTTT
CASRVQEGVYQPQHF
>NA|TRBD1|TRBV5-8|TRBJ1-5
TGTGCCAGCAGCTTTCCGACGCTTTTGGACAGGGGTAATCAGCCCCAGCATTTT
CASSFPTLLDRGNQPQHF
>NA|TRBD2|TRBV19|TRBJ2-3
TGTGCCAGTAGTTCGACTAGCGGGAGTACAGATACGCAGTATTTT
CASSSTSGSTDTQYF
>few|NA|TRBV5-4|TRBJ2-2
TGTGCCAGCAGCTTTCGCACTAGCAGGAACACCGGGGAGCTGTTTTTT
CASSFRTSRNTGELFF
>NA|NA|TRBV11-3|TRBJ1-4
TGTGCCAGCAGCTTGCGGGGGGGACGAAATGAAAAACTGTTTTTT
CASSLRGGRNEKLFF
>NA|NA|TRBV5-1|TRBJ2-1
TGCGCCAGCAGCTTGGGACTAGGTTACAATGAGCAGTTCTTC
CASSLGLGYNEQFF
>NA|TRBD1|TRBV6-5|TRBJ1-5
TGTGCCAGCAACATCGACAGGGGGCAGCCCCAGCATTTT
CASNIDRGQPQHF
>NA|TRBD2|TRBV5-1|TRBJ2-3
TGCGCCAGCAGCTTAACTAGCGGGGATGTAGATACGCAGTATTTT
CASSLTSGDVDTQYF
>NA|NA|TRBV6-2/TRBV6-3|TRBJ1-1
TGTGCCAGCAGTTACTCAGGGGCCACTGAAGCTTTCTTT
CASSYSGATEAFF
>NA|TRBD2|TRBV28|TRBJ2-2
TGTGCCAGCAGTTTGCCTAGCGGGAACACCGGGGAGCTGTTTTTT
CASSLPSGNTGELFF
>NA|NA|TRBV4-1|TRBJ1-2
TGCGCCAGCAGCCAAGATGAAAGGGGGGGGTCAATGGGCTATGGCTACACCTTC
CASSQDERGGSMGYGYTF
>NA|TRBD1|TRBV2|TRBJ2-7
TGTGCCAGCAGTGAGGACAGGGGGATGTGGAACGAGCAGTACTTC
CASSEDRGMWNEQYF
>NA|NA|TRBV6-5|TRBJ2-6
TGTGCCAGCAGTTTCGGCTCTGGGGCCAACGTCCTGACTTTC
CASSFGSGANVLTF
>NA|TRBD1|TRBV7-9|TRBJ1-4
TGTGCCAGCAGCTTATCCATGACAGGGGGGAATGAAAAACTGTTTTTT
CASSLSMTGGNEKLFF
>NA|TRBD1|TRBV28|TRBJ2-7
TGTGCCAGCAGTCCGACAGGGCTCCCCTACGAGCAGTACTTC
CASSPTGLPYEQYF
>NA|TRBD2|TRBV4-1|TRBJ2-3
TGCGCCAGCAGCCAAGGACTAGCGGCCGCCACAGATACGCAGTATTTT
CASSQGLAAATDTQYF
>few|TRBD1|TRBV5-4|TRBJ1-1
TGTGCCACCACCCCGGACAGGATTCGCGCGAACACTGAAGCTTTCTTT
CATTPDRIRANTEAFF
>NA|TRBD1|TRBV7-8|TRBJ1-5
TGTGCCAGCAGCTTGCACAGGGGGGTTAATCAGCCCCAGCATTTT
CASSLHRGVNQPQHF
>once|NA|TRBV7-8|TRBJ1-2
TGTGCCAGCAGCTCCGATGGGGGGAACTATGGCTACACCTTC
CASSSDGGNYGYTF
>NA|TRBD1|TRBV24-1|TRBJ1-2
TGTGCCACCAGTGATTCTCGGACAGGCAACTATGGCTACACCTTC
CATSDSRTGNYGYTF
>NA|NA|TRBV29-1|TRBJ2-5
TGCAGCGGGGGTGGCCAGAGGGAGACCCAGTACTTC
CSGGGQRETQYF
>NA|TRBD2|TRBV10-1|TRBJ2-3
TGCGCCAGCAGTGGAGCGGGAAAGGGAAAAGATACGCAGTATTTT
CASSGAGKGKDTQYF
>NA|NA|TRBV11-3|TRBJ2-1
TGTGCCAGCAGCTTACGCCTAAGCTCCTACAATGAGCAGTTCTTC
CASSLRLSSYNEQFF
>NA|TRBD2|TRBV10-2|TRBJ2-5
TGCGCCAGCAGTGAAACTAGCGGACAAGAGACCCAGTACTTC
CASSETSGQETQYF
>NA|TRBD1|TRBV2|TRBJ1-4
TGTGCCAGCAGTGGGGGGACAGCCAGAGAAAAACTGTTTTTT
CASSGGTAREKLFF
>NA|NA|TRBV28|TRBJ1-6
TGTGCCAGCAGTTTAGGGCAGGCCAATTCACCCCTCCACTTT
CASSLGQANSPLHF
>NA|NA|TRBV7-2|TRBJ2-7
TGTGCCAGCAGCTTACTAGCTGGGGAGCAGTACTTC
CASSLLAGEQYF
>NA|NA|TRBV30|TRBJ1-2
TGTGCCTGGACCCCCGACAGAGTCTATGGCTACACCTTC
CAWTPDRVYGYTF
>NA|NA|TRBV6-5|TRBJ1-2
TGTGCCAGCAGCCAATCGGGATATGGCTACACCTTC
CASSQSGYGYTF
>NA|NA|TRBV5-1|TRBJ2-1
TGCGCCAGCAGCTTGGCACCCCCTAGCGTTAGCTCCTACAATGAGCAGTTCTTC
CASSLAPPSVSSYNEQFF
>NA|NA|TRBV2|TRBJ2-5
TGTGCCACTTCGACCGGGACTGGGGGACAAGAGACCCAGTACTTC
CATSTGTGGQETQYF
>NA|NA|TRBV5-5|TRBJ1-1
TGTGCCAGCAGCTTTGCGGGGGAGGGAACTGAAGCTTTCTTT
CASSFAGEGTEAFF
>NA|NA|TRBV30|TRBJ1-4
TGTGCCTGGAGGAAGAGTGTAGAAAAACTGTTTTTT
CAWRKSVEKLFF
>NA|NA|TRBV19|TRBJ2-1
TGTGCCAGTAGTCCCCGGAGGGGCCCCTACAATGAGCAGTTCTTC
CASSPRRGPYNEQFF
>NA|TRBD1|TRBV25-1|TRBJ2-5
TGTGCCAGCAGTGAATCGGCCCAGGGGGTGGGGGAGACCCAGTACTTC
CASSESAQGVGETQYF
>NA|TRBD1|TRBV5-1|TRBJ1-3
TGCGCCAGCAGCTTGGCAGGGGGCGGCAGGGACACCATATATTTT
CASSLAGGGRDTIYF
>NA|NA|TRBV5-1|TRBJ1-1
TGCGCCAGCAGCACTACCAGGGCCCTGAACACTGAAGCTTTCTTT
CASSTTRALNTEAFF
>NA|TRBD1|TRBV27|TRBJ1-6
TGTGCCAGCAGCCTAGGGACAGGGGGTTCACCCCTCCACTTT
CASSLGTGGSPLHF
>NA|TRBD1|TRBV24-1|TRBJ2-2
TGTGCCACCAGTGATCCGGGACAGGGACCGACCGGGGAGCTGTTTTTT
CATSDPGQGPTGELFF
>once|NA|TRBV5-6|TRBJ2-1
TGTGCCAGCATCACCACCGTGAGAGGAGGCGACAATGTGGAGCAGTTCTTC
CASITTVRGGDNVEQFF
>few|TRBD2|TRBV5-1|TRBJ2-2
TGCGCCAGCAGCTTTTTTTCCGGACTAGCGGGAGGTTTTCCGAACACCGGGGAGCTGTTTTTT
CASSFFSGLAGGFPNTGELFF
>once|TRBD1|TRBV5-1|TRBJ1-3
TGCGCCAGCAGCCTAGATCTGGACAGGGGATACACCATATATTTT
CASSLDLDRGYTIYF